This entry lists 31 T cell receptor beta chains sequenced from one sample in a study of CD8+CD57+ T cells in acquired aplastic anemia. Genomic DNA acted as the template from which TCR beta VDJ combination and CDR3 sequence profiling were carried out. One entry per CDR3 protein, called by TCRdb with MiXCR from the reads. The data contain about 98,000 distinct CDR3 sequences, around 70% of them singletons. Sequencing was done on patients that had shown CD8+CD57+ cell expansion by flow cytometry. The sequenced sample consisted of sorted CD4+, CD8+, or CD8+CD57+ T cells (not recorded which) from PBMCs. The receptor set was obtained from a human donor with aplastic anemia.

The J gene is TRBJ2-7, the V gene TRBV19, with D possibly matching TRBD1 (5 bases). CDR1 is LNHDA, CDR2 SQIVND, per germline (reference sequence). V lost 10 bases and J lost 2, with 15 bases in between. This CDR3 has 13 residues. DNA for the CDR3: TGTGCCACCATGGACACGGACACCTACGAGCAGTACTTC. Translated, it gives CATMDTDTYEQYF.

This clonotype was seen at least ten times. V and J are TRBV29-1 and TRBJ2-7; no clear D gene. Germline CDR1 reads SQVTM; CDR2 reads ANQGSEA. Trimming took off 4 bases at V and 5 bases at J, with 6 bases between the two ends. The CDR3 is 10 amino acids. The CDR3 here is CSVAQNEQYF. CDR3 nucleotides: TGCAGCGTTGCCCAGAACGAGCAGTACTTC.

This chain uses TRBV20-1 with TRBJ2-5; perhaps TRBD1 as D (6 bases). Per germline, CDR1 DFQATT and CDR2 SNEGSKA (reference sequence). The CDR3 has 14 amino acids. The V and J ends lost 0 bases and 4 bases respectively, with 12 bases between them. The CDR3 DNA is TGCAGTGCTAGAGATTCTGGGGGCCCAGAGACCCAGTACTTC. The encoded protein is CSARDSGGPETQYF.

In this sample, this clonotype turned up a few times. The chain carries TRBV19 and TRBJ1-6; a possible D gene is TRBD1 (6 bases). The CDR3 is 16 amino acids. V lost 3 bases and J 6 bases, leaving 15 bases between the germline ends. The germline CDR1 and CDR2 sequences are LNHDA and SQIVND (reference sequence). CDR3 sequence reads: CASSMKGGGFNSPLHF. CDR3 bases: TGTGCCAGTAGTATGAAGGGGGGAGGGTTTAATTCACCCCTCCACTTT.

CDR3 nucleotide sequence: TGTGCCAGCAGCCCCTACCGACTAGCGGAAGAGACCCAGTACTTC. This sequence encodes CASSPYRLAEETQYF. This sequence joins TRBV7-2 and TRBJ2-5; the match to TRBD2 covers 9 bases. The CDR3 runs to 15 residues. CDR1 is SGHTA, CDR2 FQGNSA, per germline. The trim removed 5 bases at V and 3 bases at J, leaving 7 bases unmatched.

The J gene is TRBJ1-6, the V gene TRBV7-9; no definite D call. The CDR3 has 12 residues. The V and J ends lost 5 bases and 19 bases respectively, with 18 bases between them. The germline gives CDR1 SEHNR, CDR2 FQNEAQ (reference sequence). In DNA, the CDR3 is TGTGCCAGCAGCCCCGGACTAACAAGGCTTCACTTT. Amino acids: CASSPGLTRLHF.

This clonotype was picked up many times. The V and J genes are TRBV9 and TRBJ1-1; no definite D call. V dropped 4 bases and J dropped 1 base, with 11 bases sitting between them. Germline assignment: CDR1 SGDLS and CDR2 YYNGEE. The CDR3 covers 14 residues. The CDR3 DNA follows: TGTGCCAGCAGCCCGGACGGGGAGAACACTGAAGCTTTCTTT. This codes for CASSPDGENTEAFF. The full variable domain, rest sourced from reference TRBV9 and TRBJ1-1, is DSGVTQTPKHLITATGQRVTLRCSPRSGDLSVYWYQQSLDQGLQFLIQYYNGEERAKGNILERFSAQQFPDLHSELNLSSLELGDSALYFCASSPDGENTEAFFGQGTRLTVV.

V usage is TRBV2 and J usage is TRBJ2-3; TRBD1 matches at 10 bases. There are 14 residues in the CDR3. CDR1 is SNHLY, CDR2 FYNNEI, per germline. The V gene end was trimmed by 7 bases and the J gene end by 2 bases; junction bases not matched to a gene: 3. DNA of the CDR3: TGTGCCAGCAAAGGGACAGGGGCCACAGATACGCAGTATTTT. Translated: CASKGTGATDTQYF.

V and J are TRBV10-3 and TRBJ2-2; D remains ambiguous. CDR1 is ENHRY and CDR2 is SYGVKD in the germline V gene. V shed 4 bases and J shed 3 bases, with 6 bases lying between them. This CDR3 comprises 13 residues. The CDR3 region is CAISGTYTGELFF. CDR3 nucleotide sequence: TGTGCCATCAGTGGAACATACACCGGGGAGCTGTTTTTT.

This chain connects TRBV29-1 to TRBJ2-7; TRBD2 agrees at 9 bases. Germline CDR1 and CDR2: SQVTM and ANQGSEA. V gave up 7 bases and J gave up 3 bases; unmatched junction bases: 7. This CDR3 is built from 13 residues. CDR3 region: CSALSGRRYEQYF. CDR3 bases: TGCAGCGCTCTAAGCGGGAGGCGCTACGAGCAGTACTTC.

Here the CDR3 DNA reads TGCAGGGGACAGGGCTATGGCTACACCTTC. Translating gives CRGQGYGYTF. The rearrangement uses TRBV20-1 and TRBJ1-2, with 9 positions matching TRBD1. This CDR3 has 10 residues. Looked up from germline, CDR1 is DFQATT and CDR2 is SNEGSKA (reference sequence).

This rearrangement joins TRBV24-1 to TRBJ2-3; D is perhaps TRBD2 (6 bases). V dropped 5 bases and J dropped 0 bases, with 11 bases sitting between them. The CDR3 covers 15 residues. Germline CDR1 reads KGHDR; CDR2 reads SFDVKD. The CDR3 DNA reads TGTGCCACCAGTGGTAATGGAGGGAGCACAGATACGCAGTATTTT. It is translated as CATSGNGGSTDTQYF.

Ten or more counts support this clonotype. The rearrangement links TRBV10-3 to TRBJ1-3; D remains ambiguous. The CDR3 has 15 residues. The V end lost 0 bases, the J end lost 0 bases, and 6 bases lay between the germline ends. Germline assignment: CDR1 ENHRY and CDR2 SYGVKD. DNA for the CDR3: TGTGCCATCAGTGAGTCGTCGAGCTCTGGAAACACCATATATTTT. Its translation: CAISESSSSGNTIYF.

V and J are TRBV10-3 and TRBJ1-2; D is perhaps TRBD1 (6 bases). Germline V gene lookup returns CDR1 ENHRY and CDR2 SYGVKD. V was shortened by 6 bases and J by 7 bases, with 12 bases between the two germline ends. The CDR3 has 12 amino acids. In DNA form, the CDR3 reads TGTGCCATCAGAGAAACAGGGTTTGGCTACACCTTC. As protein: CAIRETGFGYTF.

The chain combines TRBV7-8 with TRBJ1-4, with 7 bases aligning to TRBD1. This CDR3 is built from 17 residues. J was trimmed by 0 bases and V by 1 base; bases with no gene match: 5. Germline CDR1 and CDR2: SGHVS and FQNEAQ. CDR3 protein: CASSLEGTAPTNEKLFF. The CDR3 coding sequence is TGTGCCAGCAGCTTAGAAGGGACAGCTCCAACTAATGAAAAACTGTTTTTT.

A few counts support this clonotype. The rearrangement joins TRBV20-1 to TRBJ1-2; 8 bases line up with TRBD1. This CDR3 spans 14 amino acids. CDR1 and CDR2 (germline): DFQATT, SNEGSKA (reference sequence). Germline trimming cut 7 bases from V and 2 bases from J; bases unmatched to any gene: 9. CDR3 in amino acids: CSGHGQGGNYGYTF. CDR3 DNA sequence: TGCAGTGGACATGGACAGGGAGGGAACTATGGCTACACCTTC.

CDR3 amino acids: CSSKSDRENYGYTF. CDR3 sequence (DNA): TGCAGTTCCAAATCGGACAGGGAGAACTATGGCTACACCTTC. The genes are TRBV20-1 and TRBJ1-2, with TRBD1 identical over 8 bases. This CDR3 region has 14 residues. Germline assignment: CDR1 DFQATT and CDR2 SNEGSKA (reference sequence). V dropped 8 bases and J dropped 2; count of bases not matched to a gene: 10.

The rearrangement uses TRBV20-1 and TRBJ1-1; unclear D gene. The CDR3 runs to 11 residues. CDR1 DFQATT and CDR2 SNEGSKA come from the germline V gene (reference sequence). Trimming took off 6 bases at V and 11 bases at J, with 16 bases between the two ends. The CDR3 DNA is TGCAGTGCCAACGGGTGGCAGCGGGCTTTCTTT. Its protein product is CSANGWQRAFF.

This chain links TRBV7-6 with TRBJ1-2; D is perhaps TRBD1 (5 bases). V was pared by 1 base and J by 3 bases, with 6 bases between. This CDR3 is 13 amino acids long. CDR1 is SGHVS, CDR2 FNYEAQ, per germline. The CDR3 DNA is TGTGCCAGCAGCTTAGGAGGGGACTATGGCTACACCTTC. Its translation is CASSLGGDYGYTF.

V gene TRBV7-2 combines with J gene TRBJ2-7, with TRBD1 matching 7 bases. The CDR3 is 14 residues long. The trim removed 5 bases at V and 3 bases at J, leaving 7 bases unmatched. Germline V lookup: CDR1 SGHTA, CDR2 FQGNSA. CDR3: CASSAWDSRYEQYF. The CDR3 DNA reads as TGTGCCAGCAGCGCATGGGACAGTCGCTACGAGCAGTACTTC.

This clonotype was found a few times. This chain joins TRBV20-1 and TRBJ1-5, with unresolved D. CDR1 is DFQATT and CDR2 is SNEGSKA in the germline V gene (reference sequence). V lost 6 bases to trimming and J lost 2 bases, with 17 bases between them. This CDR3 is built from 15 residues. CDR3 in amino acids: CSAPQWGRGNQPQHF. CDR3 coding DNA: TGCAGTGCCCCCCAGTGGGGTCGCGGCAATCAGCCCCAGCATTTT.

In DNA form, the CDR3 reads TGTGCCAGCAGTGGACTAGCGGGAGGAGAGACCCAGTACTTC. Its protein is CASSGLAGGETQYF. This chain uses TRBV2 with TRBJ2-5; 13 bases agree with TRBD2. This CDR3 contains 14 residues. The germline V gene encodes CDR1 SNHLY and CDR2 FYNNEI. Losses at the gene ends were 4 bases for V and 4 bases for J; bases not matched to a gene: 0.

The chain has TRBV24-1 and TRBJ2-5; D is unclear. The germline CDR1 and CDR2 sequences are KGHDR and SFDVKD. The V gene lost 1 base and the J gene lost 6 bases, with 8 bases spanning the gap. This CDR3 is 13 amino acids long. The CDR3 sequence is CATSDFGQKTQYF. DNA of the CDR3: TGTGCCACCAGTGATTTTGGGCAAAAGACCCAGTACTTC.

This clonotype has a count of ten or more. The chain employs TRBV9 and TRBJ1-1; TRBD1 might be the D (6 bases). The germline V gene encodes CDR1 SGDLS and CDR2 YYNGEE. Trimming shortened V by 4 bases and J by 1 base, and 11 bases separated the two germline ends. CDR3 size: 14 residues. CDR3 DNA sequence: TGTGCCAGCAGCAACCTACAGGGGAACACTGAAGCTTTCTTT. This translates into CASSNLQGNTEAFF.

The V and J genes are TRBV20-1 and TRBJ1-5; no clear D. Trimming removed 1 base at V and 0 bases at J, with 16 bases between. The CDR3 has 17 amino acids. Germline loops: CDR1 DFQATT, CDR2 SNEGSKA (reference sequence). The CDR3 DNA sequence: TGCAGTGCTAGAGTCGGCGCTACGGGCTATAGCAATCAGCCCCAGCATTTT. Translation: CSARVGATGYSNQPQHF.

The chain uses TRBV25-1 and TRBJ2-7; unclear D gene. The germline CDR1 and CDR2 sequences are MGHDK and SYGVNS. V shed 1 base and J shed 7 bases, with 17 bases lying between them. This CDR3 spans 15 amino acids. The CDR3 spells CASSESRTGLEEQYF. CDR3 nucleotide sequence: TGTGCCAGCAGTGAATCAAGGACGGGCCTGGAAGAGCAGTACTTC.

This clonotype turned up a few times. The chain recombines TRBV2 with TRBJ2-5; 8 bases map to TRBD1. The junction had 8 bases not matched to a gene; V was cut back by 6 bases and J by 5 bases. CDR1 is SNHLY and CDR2 is FYNNEI in the germline V gene. This CDR3 has 14 residues. The CDR3 DNA is TGTGCCAGCAGCTCTCGACAGGGGACGGAGACCCAGTACTTC. It translates to CASSSRQGTETQYF. The complete variable domain, with remaining parts taken from reference TRBV2 and TRBJ2-5, reads EPEVTQTPSHQVTQMGQEVILRCVPISNHLYFYWYRQILGQKVEFLVSFYNNEISEKSEIFDDQFSVERPDGSNFTLKIRSTKLEDSAMYFCASSSRQGTETQYFGPGTRLLVL.

The rearrangement links TRBV20-1 to TRBJ2-5; 7 bases fit TRBD2. V was pared by 5 bases and J by 4 bases, with 10 bases of the junction left unmatched. This CDR3 has 14 residues. CDR1 DFQATT and CDR2 SNEGSKA come from the germline V gene (reference sequence). CDR3: CSAGKSGGGETQYF. The CDR3 bases are TGCAGTGCTGGAAAAAGTGGGGGGGGAGAGACCCAGTACTTC.

A word on this clonotype: Here the CDR3 omits its conserved ending phenylalanine or tryptophan, so a read error is the likely source. The chain carries TRBV27 and TRBJ1-6; 11 nucleotides align to TRBD1. V lost 4 bases, J lost 10 bases, and 6 bases stayed unmatched. Germline CDR1 MNHEY, CDR2 SMNVEV (reference sequence). The CDR3 contains 15 residues. CDR3 protein: CASSSWTGGTSPLHS. The CDR3 DNA follows: TGTGCCAGCAGTTCTTGGACAGGGGGCACCTCACCCCTCCACTCT.

The V call is TRBV25-1, the J call TRBJ1-4, with D hard to call. V was pared by 5 bases and J by 7 bases, with 8 bases between. The germline CDR1 and CDR2 sequences are MGHDK and SYGVNS. This CDR3 spans 12 amino acids. The DNA of the CDR3 is TGTGCCAGCAGTATCTGGGCTGAAAAACTGTTTTTT. Translating it yields CASSIWAEKLFF. The entire variable domain, with the rest obtained from reference TRBV25-1 and TRBJ1-4, is as follows: EADIYQTPRYLVIGTGKKITLECSQTMGHDKMYWYQQDPGMELHLIHYSYGVNSTEKGDLSSESTVSRIRTEHFPLTLESARPSHTSQYLCASSIWAEKLFFGSGTQLSVL.

The chain uses TRBV19 and TRBJ1-1, with 8 bases fitting TRBD1. Germline lookup yields CDR1 LNHDA and CDR2 SQIVND (reference sequence). The trim removed 8 bases at V and 1 base at J, leaving 3 bases unmatched. The CDR3 has 13 residues. CDR3 amino acids: CASAGTGNTEAFF. CDR3 in DNA: TGTGCCAGTGCCGGGACAGGGAACACTGAAGCTTTCTTT.